This T cell receptor (beta chain) was sequenced in a study of sequential checkpoint blockade in melanoma. Study at large: First-line arms were nivolumab then ipilimumab, or the reverse, randomized 1:1. Each arm's sequence ended with maintenance nivolumab. DNA from 70 to 95 pretreatment tumor samples underwent TCRβ immunosequencing.

Only in-frame clones appear in the TCRdb table, and some are missing; sequencing was by immunoSEQ multiplex PCR. The table shows roughly 1,800 clones, with about 20% occurring only once. Germline-derived CDR1 and CDR2 are LNHDA and SQIVND (reference sequence). V lost 5 bases and J lost 5, with 18 bases in between. There are 15 residues in the CDR3. As for treatment: randomized to nivolumab then ipilimumab (arm A) or the reverse (arm B). The chain employs TRBV19 and TRBJ2-5; maybe TRBD1 (7 bases). This sample comprised tumor tissue (inferred from file names), obtained from a patient given nivolumab and ipilimumab in sequence. The source is a human donor with melanoma. The CDR3 nucleotides are TGTGCCAGTAGTGCCCCTTCGACAGGGAGGGAGACCCAGTACTTC. It specifies CASSAPSTGRETQYF.